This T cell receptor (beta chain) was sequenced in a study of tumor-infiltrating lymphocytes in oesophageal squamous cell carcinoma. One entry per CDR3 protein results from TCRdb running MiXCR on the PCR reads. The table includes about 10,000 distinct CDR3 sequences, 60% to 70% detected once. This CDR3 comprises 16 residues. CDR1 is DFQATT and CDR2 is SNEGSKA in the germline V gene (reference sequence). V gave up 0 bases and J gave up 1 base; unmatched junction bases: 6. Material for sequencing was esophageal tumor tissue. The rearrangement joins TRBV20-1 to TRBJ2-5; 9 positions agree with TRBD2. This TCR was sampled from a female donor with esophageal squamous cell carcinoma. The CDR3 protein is CSARDRLAGSQETQYF. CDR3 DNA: TGCAGTGCTAGAGATCGGCTAGCGGGATCCCAAGAGACCCAGTACTTC.